What follows are 20 T cell receptor beta chains derived from one specimen sequenced in a study of blood T cells in healthy people across ages. A second PCR, run for about 7 to 11 cycles, used a sample-barcoded 5' primer plus a J-beta primer mix. Using its own MiXCR run on the 5' RACE reads, TCRdb lists one record per CDR3 protein. The repertoire has 1.5 million to 2 million distinct CDR3 sequences, about 30% of them found once; the top ten carry roughly 8.2%. Material: blood. Receptor source: a woman aged 25 to 39 in good health.

As to this clonotype: An end of the junction does not agree with germline; a read error may underlie this. The rearrangement links TRBV7-7 to TRBJ2-1; the D gene is possibly TRBD2 (5 bases). The CDR3 sequence is 15 residues long. Germline V CDR1 and CDR2: SSHAT, FNYEAQ (reference sequence). Here the CDR3 DNA reads TGTGCCAGCAGCGAGGACTTTAGCCCATACAATAAGCAGTTCTTC. Protein: CASSEDFSPYNKQFF. Combining the CDR3 with reference TRBV7-7 and TRBJ2-1 gives the whole variable domain GAGVSQSPRYKVTKRGQDVTLRCDPISSHATLYWYQQALGQGPEFLTYFNYEAQPDKSGLPSDRFSAERPEGSISTLTIQRTEQRDSAMYRCASSEDFSPYNKQFFGPGTRLTVL.

This chain joins TRBV20-1 and TRBJ2-5, with D maybe TRBD1 (5 bases). Trimming stripped 2 bases from V and 1 base from J, with 11 bases between. The CDR3 extends over 14 amino acids. CDR1 and CDR2 (germline): DFQATT, SNEGSKA (reference sequence). For the CDR3, the DNA is TGCAGTGCTAGATTCACAGGCATCCAAGAGACCCAGTACTTC. This gives the protein CSARFTGIQETQYF.

With regard to this clonotype: A much larger clone lies one base from this, so it may be a read error. V is TRBV10-3 and J is TRBJ2-3; a weak D match, TRBD1 (5 bases). The V and J ends lost 11 bases and 2 bases respectively, with 14 bases between them. The length of the CDR3 is 13 residues. Germline V lookup: CDR1 ENHRY, CDR2 SYGVKD. CDR3 nucleotides: TGTGCCGCCACCCTGGACATCACAGATACGCAGTATTTT. Translated, it gives CAATLDITDTQYF.

The chain couples TRBV15 to TRBJ1-1, with D tentatively TRBD1 (5 bases). Per germline, CDR1 LNHNV and CDR2 YYDKDF (reference sequence). V gave up 0 bases and J gave up 4 bases, with 15 bases separating them. This CDR3 comprises 16 residues. The CDR3 loop is CATSRDRTRVSTEAFF. The CDR3 region has the DNA TGTGCCACCAGCAGAGATAGAACCAGGGTAAGCACTGAAGCTTTCTTT.

This chain connects TRBV24-1 to TRBJ1-2, with 8 bases aligning to TRBD1. The CDR3 covers 15 residues. V lost 4 bases and J lost 6; bases outside the gene matches: 9. CDR1 and CDR2 from the germline V gene are KGHDR and SFDVKD. The CDR3 region is CATSDQGQGKDGYTF. CDR3 coding DNA: TGTGCCACCAGTGACCAAGGACAGGGAAAAGATGGCTACACCTTC.

In this sample, this clonotype turned up many times. The chain employs TRBV20-1 and TRBJ2-7; 8 nucleotides align to TRBD1. J gave up 4 bases and V 3 bases, and 8 bases lay outside the gene matches. CDR1 is DFQATT and CDR2 is SNEGSKA in the germline V gene (reference sequence). The CDR3 runs to 14 residues. The CDR3 is CSASRDRQPYEQYF. In nucleotides, the CDR3 is TGCAGTGCTAGCCGGGACAGGCAACCGTACGAGCAGTACTTC.

The V gene is TRBV3-1, the J gene TRBJ1-6; no definite D call. V was trimmed by 1 base and J by 9 bases, leaving 7 bases between them. There are 13 residues in the CDR3. The germline gives CDR1 LGHDT, CDR2 YNNKEL (reference sequence). CDR3 loop: CASSQVRFSPLHF. The CDR3 DNA reads TGTGCCAGCAGCCAAGTTCGTTTTTCACCCCTCCACTTT.

The rearrangement uses TRBV29-1 and TRBJ1-1; D is undetermined. Germline CDR1 and CDR2: SQVTM and ANQGSEA. V was trimmed by 3 bases and J by 4 bases, leaving 12 bases between them. This CDR3 is 13 amino acids long. This chain's CDR3 is CSVDESVGTEAFF. The CDR3 DNA reads TGCAGCGTTGACGAGTCGGTGGGCACTGAAGCTTTCTTT.

The chain employs TRBV6-1 and TRBJ1-6; tentative D call: TRBD1 (6 bases). With 2 bases removed from V and 7 bases from J, the gap between germline ends came to 9 bases. Germline CDR1 and CDR2: MNHNS and SASEGT. The CDR3 sequence is 14 residues long. CDR3 bases: TGTGCCAGCAGTGAAATAGGGGGGAATTCACCCCTCCACTTT. Its protein is CASSEIGGNSPLHF.

The V gene is TRBV7-2, the J gene TRBJ1-1, with D hard to call. Trimming removed 3 bases at V and 7 bases at J, with 15 bases between. The CDR3 consists of 14 residues. Germline V lookup: CDR1 SGHTA, CDR2 FQGNSA. This chain's CDR3 is CASSLRGLGHEAFF. DNA of the CDR3: TGTGCCAGCAGCTTGCGGGGTCTTGGTCATGAAGCTTTCTTT.

J is TRBJ2-7 and V is TRBV7-9, with D perhaps given as TRBD1 or TRBD2 (5 bases each). The V end lost 5 bases, the J end lost 3 bases, and 14 bases lay between the germline ends. This CDR3 is built from 14 residues. Looked up from germline, CDR1 is SEHNR and CDR2 is FQNEAQ (reference sequence). The CDR3 region is CASSNYGTSYEQYF. The CDR3 DNA is TGTGCCAGCAGCAACTACGGGACGAGCTACGAGCAGTACTTC.

The chain employs TRBV5-1 and TRBJ2-2; TRBD1 matches 8 bases. The CDR3 is 16 residues long. The V gene end was trimmed by 4 bases and the J gene end by 3 bases; junction bases not matched to a gene: 8. Germline assignment: CDR1 SGHRS and CDR2 YFSETQ. In DNA form, the CDR3 reads TGCGCCAGCAGCACCACAGGGGGGTCGTACACCGGGGAGCTGTTTTTT. This codes for CASSTTGGSYTGELFF. The full variable domain, with the rest looked up from reference TRBV5-1 and TRBJ2-2, is KAGVTQTPRYLIKTRGQQVTLSCSPISGHRSVSWYQQTPGQGLQFLFEYFSETQRNKGNFPGRFSGRQFSNSRSEMNVSTLELGDSALYLCASSTTGGSYTGELFFGEGSRLTVL.

This rearrangement joins TRBV7-2 to TRBJ1-2; perhaps TRBD1 as D (5 bases). CDR3 length equals 13 residues. V lost 9 bases and J 6 bases, leaving 17 bases between the germline ends. Germline V CDR1 and CDR2: SGHTA, FQGNSA. CDR3 sequence reads: CASTPWGGNGYTF. CDR3 bases: TGTGCCAGTACGCCTTGGGGGGGGAATGGCTACACCTTC.

The gene calls are TRBV20-1 and TRBJ2-7; 7 bases align to TRBD2. The CDR3 runs 15 residues. Germline lookup yields CDR1 DFQATT and CDR2 SNEGSKA (reference sequence). Trimming cost V 0 bases and J 2 bases; bases outside gene matches: 7. The CDR3 nucleotides are TGCAGTGCTAGAGACCTGCGGGAGAGTCCCTACGAGCAGTACTTC. Translated: CSARDLRESPYEQYF.

This clonotype appeared many times. The chain is built from TRBV7-6 and TRBJ2-1; 9 bases fit TRBD1. The CDR3 is 15 residues long. Per the germline V gene, CDR1 is SGHVS and CDR2 is FNYEAQ. J gave up 7 bases and V 5 bases, and 9 bases lay outside the gene matches. The CDR3, as DNA: TGTGCCAGCAGCCCCGCCGGGACAGGGATTAATGAGCAGTTCTTC. Translated: CASSPAGTGINEQFF.

The chain has TRBV29-1 and TRBJ2-2; 9 positions agree with TRBD1. This CDR3 has 13 amino acids. Germline-derived CDR1 and CDR2 are SQVTM and ANQGSEA. The V and J ends lost 7 bases and 6 bases, in that order; junction bases with no gene match: 6. CDR3 sequence reads: CSAGGQGPGELFF. The CDR3 DNA reads TGCAGCGCCGGGGGACAGGGCCCCGGGGAGCTGTTTTTT.

This clonotype appeared many times. The chain uses TRBV29-1 and TRBJ1-4, with D possibly TRBD1 on 5 matching bases. Germline CDR1 SQVTM, CDR2 ANQGSEA. V lost 7 bases and J lost 5, with 11 bases in between. The CDR3 loop spans 12 amino acids. This CDR3 reads CSAKGSNEKLFF. The CDR3 bases are TGCAGCGCTAAGGGGTCGAATGAAAAACTGTTTTTT.

Only a few counts were recorded for this clonotype. The rearrangement uses TRBV25-1 and TRBJ1-4; D gene unclear. Trimming left V 6 bases short and J 0 bases short, with 11 bases between. CDR1 and CDR2 (germline): MGHDK, SYGVNS. The CDR3 is 15 amino acids. The CDR3 reads CASSPRFTTNEKLFF. CDR3 DNA sequence: TGTGCCAGCAGCCCAAGATTCACAACTAATGAAAAACTGTTTTTT.

This clonotype showed up just once. It may be a read error: a sequence one base away is much more abundant. This chain connects TRBV12-3 or TRBV12-4 to TRBJ1-2; 7 bases fit TRBD1. The CDR3 spans 13 residues. CDR3 coding DNA: TGTGCCGGCAGGACAGGCAAGAACTATGGCTACACCTTC. This translates into CAGRTGKNYGYTF.

The gene calls are TRBV12-3 or TRBV12-4 and TRBJ2-4; the match to TRBD2 covers 11 bases. The assigned J gene may be wrong: the sequence end matches TRBJ2-5 better. This CDR3 is 14 amino acids long. The DNA of the CDR3 is TGTGCCACCACGACTAGCGGGGACGCGGGGACCCAGTACTTC. Protein product: CATTTSGDAGTQYF.